The present T cell receptor beta chain was sequenced within a study of T cell changes during pregnancy in multiple sclerosis. V lost 8 bases to trimming and J lost 5 bases, with 17 bases between them. CDR1 and CDR2 (germline): MNHEY, SVGAGI. This CDR3 has 14 amino acids. Data came from immunoSEQ multiplex PCR; TCRdb stores just in-frame clones and leaves some out. The sample yields under 35,000 clones, more than 75% seen once. The V call is TRBV6-5, the J call TRBJ2-3; TRBD2 is a possible D gene (6 bases). The receptor comes from a female donor with multiple sclerosis, enrolled in a pregnancy study. The starting material was CD8+ T cells from peripheral blood mononuclear cells, obtained after pregnancy. The CDR3 reads CASGVMMGLDTQYF. In DNA form, the CDR3 reads TGTGCCAGCGGGGTAATGATGGGACTAGATACGCAGTATTTT.